What follows are 28 T cell receptor beta chains derived from one specimen sequenced in a study of cytomegalovirus exposure and HLA in healthy donors. The PCR made use of 60 Vbeta and 13 Jbeta primers. The protocol was immunoSEQ multiplex PCR, while the TCRdb copy is restricted to in-frame clones and leaves out a portion. This table has 95,000 to 130,000 clones, 81% appearing once. Source material: PBMCs. These receptor sequences come from a woman aged 25 to 39 in good health and CMV-seronegative.

The chain recombines TRBV13 with TRBJ2-1; D possibly corresponds to TRBD2 (7 bases). The CDR3 is 16 residues long. Trimming pared 8 bases from V and 0 bases from J, leaving 17 bases between. Germline CDR1 and CDR2: PRHDT and FYEKMQ (reference sequence). The CDR3 protein is CASGGGPVSSYNEQFF. The CDR3, as DNA: TGTGCCAGCGGGGGGGGGCCCGTTAGCTCCTACAATGAGCAGTTCTTC.

V and J are TRBV29-1 and TRBJ2-7; 12 nucleotides match TRBD2. Germline V gene sequence: CDR1 SQVTM, CDR2 ANQGSEA. The CDR3 loop spans 14 amino acids. J gave up 2 bases and V 7 bases, and 6 bases lay outside the gene matches. In DNA, the CDR3 is TGCAGCGCTGCGACTAGCGGGGGAACCTACGAGCAGTACTTC. Translating gives CSAATSGGTYEQYF.

The chain couples TRBV6-6 to TRBJ1-5; D is unresolved. The CDR3 spans 14 residues. The ends were cut back, 5 bases at V and 6 bases at J, with 14 bases in the middle. Germline V gene sequence: CDR1 MNHNY, CDR2 SVGAGI (reference sequence). The CDR3 region has the DNA TGTGCCAGCAGTCTCCGCCGAGAGGGTCAGCCCCAGCATTTT. Its protein is CASSLRREGQPQHF.

V gene TRBV6-4 combines with J gene TRBJ2-5; 10 bases are a match to TRBD2. The CDR3 is 14 residues long. V shed 6 bases and J 3 bases; nucleotides not matched to a gene: 4. The germline CDR1 and CDR2 sequences are MRHNA and SNTAGT. The CDR3 here is CASRLSGRKETQYF. The CDR3, as DNA: TGTGCCAGCAGGCTTAGCGGGAGGAAAGAGACCCAGTACTTC.

The chain links TRBV5-8 to TRBJ2-3; 8 positions agree with TRBD2. With 4 bases clipped from V and 3 bases from J, the junction kept 7 bases outside the gene matches. Germline V gene lookup returns CDR1 SGHTS and CDR2 YDEGEE. CDR3 length: 15 amino acids. CDR3: CASSPAGALTDTQYF. The CDR3, as DNA: TGTGCCAGCAGCCCAGCGGGAGCGCTAACAGATACGCAGTATTTT.

As concerns this clone: One end of the junction varies from germline; a read error may be responsible. The CDR3 loop is CSSSLLTDTEAFF. CDR3 coding DNA: TGTTCCAGCAGCTTACTCACAGACACTGAAGCTTTCTTT. J is TRBJ1-1 and V is TRBV7-9; unclear D gene. From germline, CDR1 is SEHNR and CDR2 FQNEAQ (reference sequence). The CDR3 sequence is 13 residues long.

The chain carries TRBV21-1 and TRBJ2-7; the D call in the table, TRBD2, was not verified against the DNA. TRBV21-1 is labeled a pseudogene. This CDR3 has 18 amino acids. The CDR3 DNA reads TGTGCCAGCGCCCGACTAGTCCCTATTCTCAGGCCTACCTACGAGCAGTACTTC. It codes for CASARLVPILRPTYEQYF.

The CDR3, as DNA: TGTGCCAGCAGGGGGCTAACTGAAGCTTTCTTT. It is translated as CASRGLTEAFF. The genes are TRBV6-5 and TRBJ1-1, with D possibly TRBD1 on 5 matching bases. Germline V lookup: CDR1 MNHEY, CDR2 SVGAGI. This CDR3 has 11 amino acids. Between the trimmed V and J ends, which lost 6 bases and 5 bases, there was a span of 7 bases.

This clone was observed a handful of times. This chain connects TRBV6-1 to TRBJ2-7; 11 positions match TRBD1. The CDR3 length is 16 residues. The germline gives CDR1 MNHNS, CDR2 SASEGT. The junction had 4 bases not matched to a gene; V was cut back by 0 bases and J by 3 bases. CDR3 sequence: CASSEASGTGGYEQYF. CDR3 bases: TGTGCCAGCAGTGAAGCGTCCGGGACAGGGGGCTACGAGCAGTACTTC.

This chain joins TRBV9 and TRBJ2-2, with TRBD2 matching over 8 bases. This CDR3 is 17 amino acids long. In germline, CDR1 is SGDLS, CDR2 YYNGEE. V lost 0 bases to trimming and J lost 4 bases; unmatched junction nucleotides: 8. CDR3 loop: CASSVVGGAISTGELFF. The DNA of the CDR3 is TGTGCCAGCAGCGTAGTCGGGGGGGCGATTAGCACCGGGGAGCTGTTTTTT.

A single count supports this clone. One end of the junction fails to match germline, which may point to a read error. The V and J genes are TRBV14 and TRBJ1-4, with 7 bases matching TRBD1. CDR1 SGHDN and CDR2 FVKESK come from the germline V gene. The CDR3 loop spans 18 amino acids. CDR3 protein: CASSQVFRQRGTDEKLFF. For the CDR3, the DNA is TGTGCCAGCAGTCAAGTGTTCAGACAAAGGGGGACAGATGAAAAACTGTTTTTT.

The chain uses TRBV7-2 and TRBJ1-5; D might be TRBD1 (6 bases). Trimming shortened V by 5 bases and J by 3 bases, and 14 bases separated the two germline ends. The germline V gene encodes CDR1 SGHTA and CDR2 FQGNSA. The CDR3 is made up of 15 amino acids. The DNA for the CDR3 is TGTGCCAGCAGCATAACAGGGTCTCTCAATCAGCCCCAGCATTTT. Encoded protein: CASSITGSLNQPQHF.

The V and J genes are TRBV28 and TRBJ2-7; 8 bases agree with TRBD2. The junction had 4 bases not matched to a gene; V was cut back by 7 bases and J by 2 bases. The germline V gene encodes CDR1 MDHEN and CDR2 SYDVKM. The CDR3 extends over 13 amino acids. The CDR3 protein is CASTSGLAYEQYF. DNA of the CDR3: TGTGCCAGCACCTCGGGACTAGCCTACGAGCAGTACTTC.

The chain combines TRBV5-7 with TRBJ2-2; D is perhaps TRBD2 (7 bases). TRBV5-7 is given ORF status, its function remaining uncertain. The CDR3 has 16 amino acids. With 4 bases removed from V and 2 bases from J, the gap between germline ends came to 15 bases. CDR3 sequence (DNA): TGTGCCAGCAGCCTGGAGGGGGGGGCTAACACCGGGGAGCTGTTTTTT. Encoded protein: CASSLEGGANTGELFF.

The chain is built from TRBV29-1 and TRBJ2-5, with 7 bases that match TRBD1. Germline CDR1 reads SQVTM; CDR2 reads ANQGSEA. This CDR3 is 15 amino acids long. The trim removed 7 bases at V and 4 bases at J, leaving 15 bases unmatched. For the CDR3, the DNA is TGCAGCGCCAGGACAGGAGGAGGCCCCGGAGAGACCCAGTACTTC. Translated: CSARTGGGPGETQYF.

With respect to this clone: At one of its ends the junction is not consistent with the germline gene, which may arise from a read error. The rearrangement joins TRBV7-9 to TRBJ2-3; 10 bases match TRBD2. The CDR3 is 16 residues long. The germline V gene has CDR1 SEHNR and CDR2 FQNEAQ (reference sequence). The CDR3 reads CSSSLLSGRRGDTQYF. Here the CDR3 DNA reads TGTTCCAGCAGCCTCCTTAGCGGGAGGCGGGGAGATACGCAGTATTTT.

The chain uses TRBV15 and TRBJ1-5, with D unclear. The V end was cut by 4 bases, the J end by 2 bases, with 12 bases between. Germline lookup yields CDR1 LNHNV and CDR2 YYDKDF (reference sequence). The CDR3 has 15 amino acids. The CDR3: CATSTRMGGNQPQHF. CDR3 in DNA: TGTGCCACCAGCACCCGGATGGGAGGCAATCAGCCCCAGCATTTT.

This chain uses TRBV28 with TRBJ2-3, with TRBD1 matching over 10 bases. This CDR3 region has 14 residues. Germline CDR1 MDHEN, CDR2 SYDVKM. The J segment lost 5 bases and the V segment lost 5 bases, leaving 4 bases of the junction unmatched. The CDR3 DNA follows: TGTGCCAGCAGTCCCGGGACAGGGGAAGATACGCAGTATTTT. Its translation is CASSPGTGEDTQYF. The full variable domain, in which reference TRBV28 and TRBJ2-3 provide the parts outside the CDR3, is DVKVTQSSRYLVKRTGEKVFLECVQDMDHENMFWYRQDPGLGLRLIYFSYDVKMKEKGDIPEGYSVSREKKERFSLILESASTNQTSMYLCASSPGTGEDTQYFGPGTRLTVL.

This clone was seen once. J is TRBJ2-5 and V is TRBV5-1, with D possibly TRBD2 on 6 matching bases. The CDR3 totals 15 residues. The germline V and J ends were trimmed by 2 bases and 1 base, with 12 bases remaining between them. CDR1 is SGHRS and CDR2 is YFSETQ in the germline V gene. The chain's CDR3 is CASSLGASVQETQYF. CDR3 coding DNA: TGCGCCAGCAGCTTAGGGGCTAGCGTCCAAGAGACCCAGTACTTC.

The chain carries TRBV4-1 and TRBJ1-5; TRBD1 matches 9 bases. This CDR3 is 15 amino acids long. Germline lookup yields CDR1 MGHRA and CDR2 YSYEKL. The V segment lost 0 bases and the J segment 7 bases; nucleotides outside the gene matches: 4. The CDR3 loop reads CASSQEGQGQQPQHF. The CDR3 DNA reads TGCGCCAGCAGCCAAGAGGGACAGGGACAACAGCCCCAGCATTTT.

The chain has TRBV6-6 and TRBJ2-1; TRBD2 matches 14 bases. With 4 bases clipped from V and 9 bases from J, the junction kept 5 bases outside the gene matches. The germline CDR1 and CDR2 sequences are MNHNY and SVGAGI (reference sequence). The CDR3 runs 15 residues. The CDR3: CASSWGLAGEGEQFF. In nucleotides, the CDR3 is TGTGCCAGCAGTTGGGGACTAGCGGGAGAGGGTGAGCAGTTCTTC.

A remark on this clone: Additional DNA sequences in this sample encode the identical CDR3. This rearrangement joins TRBV5-1 to TRBJ2-7, with 7 bases fitting TRBD1. The CDR3 loop spans 13 amino acids. V lost 5 bases, J lost 2 bases, and 4 bases stayed unmatched. Per germline, CDR1 SGHRS and CDR2 YFSETQ. The CDR3 DNA is TGCGCCAGCAGGCCCACAGGGGCCTACGAGCAGTACTTC. This translates into CASRPTGAYEQYF.

This chain connects TRBV2 to TRBJ2-7, with 7 nucleotides matching TRBD1. The CDR3 extends over 12 amino acids. After removal of 6 bases from V and 3 bases from J, the junction contained 2 bases not matched to a gene. Germline CDR1 and CDR2: SNHLY and FYNNEI. For the CDR3, the DNA is TGTGCCAGCAGCGGGGACAGCTACGAGCAGTACTTC. It specifies CASSGDSYEQYF. The full variable domain, its missing parts supplied by reference TRBV2 and TRBJ2-7, is EPEVTQTPSHQVTQMGQEVILRCVPISNHLYFYWYRQILGQKVEFLVSFYNNEISEKSEIFDDQFSVERPDGSNFTLKIRSTKLEDSAMYFCASSGDSYEQYFGPGTRLTVT.

This clone was recorded a few times. The rearrangement links TRBV6-4 to TRBJ2-1, with no clear D. The length of the CDR3 is 16 residues. Trimming removed 0 bases from V and 0 bases from J, with 9 bases in between. Germline CDR1 is MRHNA and CDR2 is SNTAGT. CDR3 in DNA: TGTGCCAGCAGTGACTCGATTGCCAGCTCCTACAATGAGCAGTTCTTC. The encoded protein is CASSDSIASSYNEQFF.

This chain joins TRBV27 and TRBJ2-7; TRBD2 matches at 7 bases. CDR1 and CDR2 from the germline V gene are MNHEY and SMNVEV (reference sequence). The ends lost 8 bases at V and 2 bases at J; junction bases unmatched: 9. CDR3 size: 14 residues. This CDR3 reads CASAPRLATYEQYF. CDR3 DNA: TGTGCCAGCGCCCCCAGACTAGCAACCTACGAGCAGTACTTC.

V usage is TRBV28 and J usage is TRBJ2-7; 11 bases match TRBD2. Germline V CDR1 and CDR2: MDHEN, SYDVKM. Trimming removed 2 bases from V and 5 bases from J; junction bases left unmatched: 2. The length of the CDR3 is 14 residues. CDR3 amino acids: CASSLIAGGHEQYF. CDR3 sequence (DNA): TGTGCCAGCAGTTTAATAGCGGGAGGGCACGAGCAGTACTTC.

The rearrangement joins TRBV19 to TRBJ1-2; D not certain. Deletions cut 4 bases from V and 3 bases from J, with 9 bases between. Germline V gives CDR1 LNHDA, CDR2 SQIVND (reference sequence). This CDR3 has 13 residues. The CDR3 bases are TGTGCCAGTAGTAAGGACGGGGACTATGGCTACACCTTC. Protein sequence: CASSKDGDYGYTF.

The sample holds one count of this clone. The chain carries TRBV7-8 and TRBJ2-7, with a possible D match to TRBD2 (6 bases). The length of the CDR3 is 14 residues. Germline V CDR1 and CDR2: SGHVS, FQNEAQ. The V and J ends lost 6 bases and 4 bases respectively, with 16 bases between them. CDR3 region: CASSATGVRYEQYF. The CDR3 coding sequence is TGTGCCAGCAGTGCGACGGGGGTACGTTACGAGCAGTACTTC.